A selection of T cell receptor beta chains follows, all from one sample in a study of T-cell memory formation after mild COVID-19. TCRdb re-called the 5' RACE reads with MiXCR, one entry per CDR3 protein. The table lists more than 450,000 distinct CDR3 sequences, about 20% of them singletons. Sequencing input: PBMCs or a T cell subset sorted from them (not recorded which). All receptors come from an adult woman who had mild COVID-19 (a few samples of this study predate the infection). Cell type and time point are not known. CDR3s include the opening cysteine and the closing phenylalanine or tryptophan. D genes are given only for firm matches. Rows may omit the clone size; those that give it use once, few, many or a size class.

D gene: TRBD2
clone size: many
V gene: TRBV5-1
J gene: TRBJ2-5
CDR3 DNA: TGCGCCAGCAGCTTGCAGCGGGGGGACCAAGAGACCCAGTACTTC
CDR3 protein: CASSLQRGDQETQYF

D gene: .
clone size: .
V gene: TRBV12-3/TRBV12-4
J gene: TRBJ2-3
CDR3 DNA: TGTGCCAGCAGTTTTACAGGCGGCGGGCCCGATACGCAGTATTTT
CDR3 protein: CASSFTGGGPDTQYF

D gene: .
clone size: few
V gene: TRBV7-9
J gene: TRBJ2-2
CDR3 DNA: TGTGCCAGCAGCCAACGTGGCCCCTCCGGGGAGCTGTTTTTT
CDR3 protein: CASSQRGPSGELFF

D gene: TRBD2
clone size: few
V gene: TRBV30
J gene: TRBJ2-7
CDR3 DNA: TGTGCCTGGAGTGTCGGGGGGATCCTTGCCTACGAGCAGTACTTC
CDR3 protein: CAWSVGGILAYEQYF

D gene: .
clone size: few
V gene: TRBV2
J gene: TRBJ2-7
CDR3 DNA: TGTGCCAGCAGTGAAGGGCCTTGGGACGAGCAGTACTTC
CDR3 protein: CASSEGPWDEQYF

D gene: TRBD1
clone size: .
V gene: TRBV19
J gene: TRBJ1-1
CDR3 DNA: TGTGCCAGCCGCACAGGGGGCAGAGCTGAAGCTTTCTTT
CDR3 protein: CASRTGGRAEAFF

D gene: .
clone size: .
V gene: TRBV24-1
J gene: TRBJ1-1
CDR3 DNA: TGTGCCACCAGGGGGGCGGGGAACACTGAAGCTTTCTTT
CDR3 protein: CATRGAGNTEAFF

D gene: .
clone size: .
V gene: TRBV20-1
J gene: TRBJ2-7
CDR3 DNA: TGCAGTGCTAGAGATTATGGCGGGGCCGGGGCCTACGAGCAGTACTTC
CDR3 protein: CSARDYGGAGAYEQYF

D gene: TRBD1
clone size: .
V gene: TRBV2
J gene: TRBJ2-1
CDR3 DNA: TGTGCCACCGACAGGGGGAATGAGCAGTTCTTC
CDR3 protein: CATDRGNEQFF

D gene: .
clone size: few
V gene: TRBV24-1
J gene: TRBJ2-5
CDR3 DNA: TGTGCCACCAGTGAGACGAGGGAAGTGGAGACCCAGTACTTC
CDR3 protein: CATSETREVETQYF

D gene: .
clone size: .
V gene: TRBV7-9
J gene: TRBJ2-7
CDR3 DNA: TGTGCCAGCAGCCTCCCCCCCACCAGGGACTACGAGCAGTACTTC
CDR3 protein: CASSLPPTRDYEQYF

D gene: .
clone size: few
V gene: TRBV6-5
J gene: TRBJ1-5
CDR3 DNA: TGTGCCAGCAGTTACCTGGGTCAGCCCCAGCATTTT
CDR3 protein: CASSYLGQPQHF

D gene: .
clone size: many
V gene: TRBV5-6
J gene: TRBJ1-1
CDR3 DNA: TGTGCCAGCAGCTTAGTTATGAACACTGAAGCTTTCTTT
CDR3 protein: CASSLVMNTEAFF

D gene: .
clone size: few
V gene: TRBV6-1
J gene: TRBJ2-1
CDR3 DNA: TGTGCCAGCTCTGAACCGGGAGAGGACAATGAGCAGTTCTTC
CDR3 protein: CASSEPGEDNEQFF

D gene: TRBD2
clone size: few
V gene: TRBV3-1
J gene: TRBJ2-5
CDR3 DNA: TGTGCCAGCAGCCAAGAGGCGTCTAGCGGGAGAGAGACCCAGTACTTC
CDR3 protein: CASSQEASSGRETQYF

D gene: .
clone size: few
V gene: TRBV20-1
J gene: TRBJ1-1
CDR3 DNA: TGCAGTGCCCAAAGGTCGGGGGGACGGGTTTTCTTT
CDR3 protein: CSAQRSGGRVFF

D gene: TRBD1
clone size: .
V gene: TRBV25-1
J gene: TRBJ2-1
CDR3 DNA: TGTGCCAGCAGTTTCGACAGGAGGATAGGGGGCGATGAGCAGTTCTTC
CDR3 protein: CASSFDRRIGGDEQFF

D gene: TRBD2
clone size: .
V gene: TRBV4-1
J gene: TRBJ2-1
CDR3 DNA: TGCGCCAGCAGCCGCGGGAGGGACTACAATGAGCAGTTCTTC
CDR3 protein: CASSRGRDYNEQFF

D gene: .
clone size: .
V gene: TRBV30
J gene: TRBJ2-3
CDR3 DNA: TGTGCCTGGAGTGTCCTAGCTTGGACAGATACGCAGTATTTT
CDR3 protein: CAWSVLAWTDTQYF

D gene: .
clone size: .
V gene: TRBV27
J gene: TRBJ2-3
CDR3 DNA: TGTGCCAGCAGTTTCCAGGGACAACCTCCAGGCACAGATACGCAGTATTTT
CDR3 protein: CASSFQGQPPGTDTQYF

D gene: .
clone size: few
V gene: TRBV21-1
J gene: TRBJ1-5
CDR3 DNA: TGTGCCAGCAGCAAACTCGATATTTGGCTGCACAATCAGCCCCAGCATTTT
CDR3 protein: CASSKLDIWLHNQPQHF

D gene: TRBD2
clone size: .
V gene: TRBV3-1
J gene: TRBJ2-5
CDR3 DNA: TGTGCCAGCAGCCCGGGACTAGCGGGAGGAGGCTGGGAGACCCAGTACTTC
CDR3 protein: CASSPGLAGGGWETQYF